Listed here are 23 T cell receptor beta chains from one sample, sequenced in a study of somatic mutations in cytotoxic T cells in rheumatoid arthritis. The repertoire was sequenced with immunoSEQ multiplex PCR; TCRdb's copy has only in-frame clones and lacks some. The sample consists of 4,000 to 5,000 clones, roughly nine tenths of them appearing once. Sequences were obtained from CD8+ T cells sorted from blood. These receptors came from a woman aged 70-85 years with rheumatoid arthritis.

The rearrangement links TRBV2 to TRBJ2-2; 8 bases are shared with TRBD2. With 2 bases clipped from V and 6 bases from J, the junction kept 11 bases outside the gene matches. Germline CDR1 reads SNHLY; CDR2 reads FYNNEI. The CDR3 sequence is 17 residues long. This CDR3 reads CASSEYMTSVGAGELFF. CDR3 nucleotides: TGTGCCAGCAGTGAATATATGACTAGCGTTGGGGCCGGGGAGCTGTTTTTT. Together with reference TRBV2 and TRBJ2-2, the CDR3 gives the full variable domain: EPEVTQTPSHQVTQMGQEVILRCVPISNHLYFYWYRQILGQKVEFLVSFYNNEISEKSEIFDDQFSVERPDGSNFTLKIRSTKLEDSAMYFCASSEYMTSVGAGELFFGEGSRLTVL.

This clone was observed a few times. The V and J genes are TRBV19 and TRBJ1-1; 10 bases are shared with TRBD1. The CDR3 runs 13 residues. V trimming: 7 bases; J trimming: 3 bases; junction bases outside the gene matches: 2. Germline CDR1 reads LNHDA; CDR2 reads SQIVND (reference sequence). CDR3 region: CASKTGGHTEAFF. The CDR3 region has the DNA TGTGCCAGTAAGACAGGGGGCCACACTGAAGCTTTCTTT.

The chain has TRBV9 and TRBJ1-3; no clear D. Between the trimmed V and J ends, which lost 1 base and 3 bases, there was a span of 20 bases. This CDR3 has 18 residues. Per germline, CDR1 SGDLS and CDR2 YYNGEE. The CDR3 coding sequence is TGTGCCAGCAGCGTAAAACGGGAGACGACCCATTTTGGAAACACCATATATTTT. Its protein is CASSVKRETTHFGNTIYF. Full variable domain (remainder filled in from reference TRBV9 and TRBJ1-3): DSGVTQTPKHLITATGQRVTLRCSPRSGDLSVYWYQQSLDQGLQFLIQYYNGEERAKGNILERFSAQQFPDLHSELNLSSLELGDSALYFCASSVKRETTHFGNTIYFGEGSWLTVV.

V is TRBV19 and J is TRBJ1-5; unclear D gene. CDR1 and CDR2 from the germline V gene are LNHDA and SQIVND (reference sequence). V dropped 1 base and J dropped 0 bases, with 16 bases sitting between them. CDR3 length: 18 residues. Here the CDR3 DNA reads TGTGCCAGTAGTATAGCCCTCACATACCCCCTTAGCAATCAGCCCCAGCATTTT. This translates into CASSIALTYPLSNQPQHF. Looking up the rest from reference TRBV19 and TRBJ1-5 gives the full variable domain: DGGITQSPKYLFRKEGQNVTLSCEQNLNHDAMYWYRQDPGQGLRLIYYSQIVNDFQKGDIAEGYSVSREKKESFPLTVTSAQKNPTAFYLCASSIALTYPLSNQPQHFGDGTRLSIL.

This clone occurred a few times. The chain recombines TRBV19 with TRBJ2-7; 8 positions agree with TRBD1. Germline-derived CDR1 and CDR2 are LNHDA and SQIVND (reference sequence). The CDR3 runs to 13 residues. The trim removed 5 bases at V and 5 bases at J, leaving 5 bases unmatched. Here the CDR3 DNA reads TGTGCCAGTAGTGCGACAGGGGCCAACGAGCAGTACTTC. It encodes CASSATGANEQYF. The full variable domain, rest sourced from reference TRBV19 and TRBJ2-7, is DGGITQSPKYLFRKEGQNVTLSCEQNLNHDAMYWYRQDPGQGLRLIYYSQIVNDFQKGDIAEGYSVSREKKESFPLTVTSAQKNPTAFYLCASSATGANEQYFGPGTRLTVT.

J is TRBJ2-5 and V is TRBV27; D gene unclear. From germline, CDR1 is MNHEY and CDR2 SMNVEV (reference sequence). The CDR3 has 13 residues. Trimming removed 5 bases from V and 5 bases from J, with 12 bases in between. The CDR3: CASSTGSWETQYF. CDR3 DNA: TGTGCCAGCAGTACCGGGTCCTGGGAGACCCAGTACTTC.

V and J are TRBV28 and TRBJ2-1; D may be TRBD2 (6 bases). CDR3 size: 15 residues. From germline, CDR1 is MDHEN and CDR2 SYDVKM. The V gene lost 10 bases and the J gene lost 0 bases, with 16 bases spanning the gap. The CDR3 bases are TGTGCCACCGCGGTGGGGCGGGGCTCCTACAATGAGCAGTTCTTC. Translated, it gives CATAVGRGSYNEQFF. Using reference TRBV28 and TRBJ2-1 for the parts outside the CDR3, the full variable domain is DVKVTQSSRYLVKRTGEKVFLECVQDMDHENMFWYRQDPGLGLRLIYFSYDVKMKEKGDIPEGYSVSREKKERFSLILESASTNQTSMYLCATAVGRGSYNEQFFGPGTRLTVL.

The chain employs TRBV11-2 and TRBJ1-2, with 7 bases fitting TRBD1. Trimming cost V 4 bases and J 2 bases; bases outside gene matches: 7. CDR1 SGHAT and CDR2 FQNNGV come from the germline V gene. The CDR3 is 15 amino acids. The CDR3 bases are TGTGCCAGCAGCTGGGACAGCGGTATCAACTATGGCTACACCTTC. Its translation: CASSWDSGINYGYTF.

This clone is labeled large. The gene calls are TRBV7-3 and TRBJ2-1, with 10 bases matching TRBD2. Germline lookup yields CDR1 SGHTA and CDR2 FQGTGA. J was trimmed by 15 bases and V by 3 bases; bases with no gene match: 8. CDR3 length equals 13 residues. The CDR3 sequence: CASSFTSGGARFF. The CDR3 DNA follows: TGTGCCAGCAGCTTCACCAGCGGGGGGGCGCGGTTCTTC.

The V gene is TRBV27, the J gene TRBJ1-5; D is ambiguous. Trimming removed 3 bases from V and 5 bases from J, with 11 bases in between. Germline CDR1 MNHEY, CDR2 SMNVEV (reference sequence). The length of the CDR3 is 14 residues. For the CDR3, the DNA is TGTGCCAGCAGTTTTGCGGGGAGGGATCAGCCCCAGCATTTT. Protein: CASSFAGRDQPQHF.

This chain uses TRBV29-1 with TRBJ2-5; D is perhaps TRBD2 (5 bases). Deletions cut 3 bases from V and 5 bases from J, with 13 bases between. The germline gives CDR1 SQVTM, CDR2 ANQGSEA. This CDR3 is built from 13 residues. The CDR3, as DNA: TGCAGCGTTGACCCAGAGGGTTTGGAGACCCAGTACTTC. It translates to CSVDPEGLETQYF.

This clone was observed a few times. The V and J genes are TRBV6-5 and TRBJ1-3; TRBD1 is a possible D gene (5 bases). Trimming left V 2 bases short and J 8 bases short, with 16 bases between. The CDR3 sequence is 15 residues long. Germline-derived CDR1 and CDR2 are MNHEY and SVGAGI. The CDR3 DNA follows: TGTGCCAGCAGTTACGCCCCGGGAGGCAGGGACACCATATATTTT. Translating it yields CASSYAPGGRDTIYF.

The chain recombines TRBV27 with TRBJ1-2; D remains unclear. The CDR3 covers 13 residues. The germline gives CDR1 MNHEY, CDR2 SMNVEV (reference sequence). V was cut by 4 bases and J by 0 bases, with 6 bases left in between. The CDR3 sequence: CASSSSANYGYTF. The CDR3 DNA sequence: TGTGCCAGCAGTTCCTCAGCTAACTATGGCTACACCTTC.

In nucleotides, the CDR3 is TGCGCCAGCAGCTCGACAGGGGGCGGTTTTATCTCCTCCACAGATACGCAGTATTTT. This encodes CASSSTGGGFISSTDTQYF. The genes are TRBV5-1 and TRBJ2-3; 10 nucleotides agree with TRBD1. After removal of 3 bases from V and 2 bases from J, the junction contained 15 bases not matched to a gene. Germline CDR1 reads SGHRS; CDR2 reads YFSETQ. The length of the CDR3 is 19 residues.

The genes are TRBV6-1 and TRBJ1-1; no clear D. The CDR3 sequence is 12 residues long. CDR1 and CDR2 from the germline V gene are MNHNS and SASEGT. V was pared by 4 bases and J by 1 base, with 4 bases between. CDR3 sequence reads: CASSGRNTEAFF. The CDR3 bases are TGTGCCAGCAGTGGCAGGAACACTGAAGCTTTCTTT.

In this sample, this clone turned up once. J is TRBJ2-3 and V is TRBV28, with TRBD1 identical over 8 bases. The CDR3 is 14 residues long. Germline CDR1 and CDR2: MDHEN and SYDVKM. V lost 6 bases to trimming and J lost 4 bases; unmatched junction nucleotides: 6. CDR3 amino acids: CASSIDRGSDTQYF. CDR3 coding DNA: TGTGCCAGCAGCATCGACAGGGGCTCAGATACGCAGTATTTT.

The chain recombines TRBV6-6 with TRBJ2-1, with TRBD2 matching over 9 bases. The CDR3 sequence is 15 residues long. Trimming at V came to 2 bases and at J to 4 bases, leaving 3 bases not matched to a gene. Germline CDR1 reads MNHNY; CDR2 reads SVGAGI (reference sequence). CDR3 nucleotide sequence: TGTGCCAGCAGTTACATAGCGGGGGCATACAATGAGCAGTTCTTC. This codes for CASSYIAGAYNEQFF.

This clone was seen a handful of times. The V call is TRBV9, the J call TRBJ2-3; 7 nucleotides line up with TRBD2. Germline assignment: CDR1 SGDLS and CDR2 YYNGEE. The CDR3 covers 13 residues. V was clipped by 3 bases and J by 7 bases; unmatched bases: 5. The CDR3 DNA sequence: TGTGCCAGCAGCGCCCCTAGCGGATATACGCAGTATTTT. Its protein is CASSAPSGYTQYF. The full variable domain, completed using reference TRBV9 and TRBJ2-3, is DSGVTQTPKHLITATGQRVTLRCSPRSGDLSVYWYQQSLDQGLQFLIQYYNGEERAKGNILERFSAQQFPDLHSELNLSSLELGDSALYFCASSAPSGYTQYFGPGTRLTVL.

The chain links TRBV5-1 to TRBJ2-3; 11 bases map to TRBD2. The CDR3 length is 21 residues. Germline V gives CDR1 SGHRS, CDR2 YFSETQ. V was clipped by 1 base and J by 4 bases; unmatched bases: 20. The CDR3 sequence is CASSLYGGASGRSAQSDTQYF. The DNA of the CDR3 is TGCGCCAGCAGCTTGTATGGGGGGGCTAGCGGGAGGTCCGCGCAGTCAGATACGCAGTATTTT.

In its sample, this clone was seen once. The chain is built from TRBV4-1 and TRBJ2-7, with 8 nucleotides matching TRBD1. The V and J ends lost 3 bases and 1 base, in that order; junction bases with no gene match: 2. Germline V gives CDR1 MGHRA, CDR2 YSYEKL. There are 14 residues in the CDR3. Here the CDR3 reads CASSHGDRSYEQYF. CDR3 DNA: TGCGCCAGCAGCCACGGGGACAGGTCCTACGAGCAGTACTTC.

The rearrangement joins TRBV28 to TRBJ1-4, with D perhaps matching TRBD1 (6 bases). The length of the CDR3 is 15 residues. V gave up 10 bases and J gave up 5 bases, with 20 bases separating them. Germline V gene data show CDR1 as MDHEN and CDR2 as SYDVKM. The CDR3 spells CAMTTPGTPNEKLFF. The CDR3 DNA sequence: TGTGCCATGACGACCCCCGGGACACCGAATGAAAAACTGTTTTTT.

This clone was seen once. The chain combines TRBV7-9 with TRBJ2-7; 11 bases fit TRBD1. Germline-derived CDR1 and CDR2 are SEHNR and FQNEAQ (reference sequence). With V trimmed by 5 bases and J by 2 bases, 8 bases remained unmatched. The CDR3 contains 16 residues. CDR3 in DNA: TGTGCCAGCAGCCACAAACCGGGACAGGGGGCCTACGAGCAGTACTTC. It translates to CASSHKPGQGAYEQYF.

This clone was found once. The rearrangement uses TRBV11-2 and TRBJ2-5; 9 positions agree with TRBD2. Germline V gene data show CDR1 as SGHAT and CDR2 as FQNNGV. The CDR3 covers 17 residues. The V segment lost 5 bases and the J segment 5 bases; nucleotides outside the gene matches: 15. The CDR3 region has the DNA TGTGCCAGCAGCCCCCCGCCTAGCCTAGCGGGACAGGAGACCCAGTACTTC. Protein product: CASSPPPSLAGQETQYF.